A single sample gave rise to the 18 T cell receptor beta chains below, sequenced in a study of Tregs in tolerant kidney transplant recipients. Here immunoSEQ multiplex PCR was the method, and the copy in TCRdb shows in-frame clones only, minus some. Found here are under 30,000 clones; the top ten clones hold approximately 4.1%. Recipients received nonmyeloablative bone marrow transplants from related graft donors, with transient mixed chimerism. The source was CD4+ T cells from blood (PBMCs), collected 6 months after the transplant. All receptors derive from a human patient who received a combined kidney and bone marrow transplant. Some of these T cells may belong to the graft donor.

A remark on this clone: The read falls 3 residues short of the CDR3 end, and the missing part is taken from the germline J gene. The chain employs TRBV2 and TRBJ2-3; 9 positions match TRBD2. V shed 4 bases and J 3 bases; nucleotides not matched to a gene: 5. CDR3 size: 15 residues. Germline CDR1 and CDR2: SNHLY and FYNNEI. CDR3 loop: CASSAGTSWTDTQYF. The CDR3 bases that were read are TGTGCCAGCAGTGCCGGGACTAGCTGGACAGATACG.

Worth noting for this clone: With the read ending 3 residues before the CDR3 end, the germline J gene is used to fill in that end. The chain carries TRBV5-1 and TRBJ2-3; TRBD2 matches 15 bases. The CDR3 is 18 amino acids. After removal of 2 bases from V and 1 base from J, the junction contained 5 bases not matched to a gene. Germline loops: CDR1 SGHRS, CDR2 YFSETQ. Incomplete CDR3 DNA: TGCGCCAGCAGCTTCGGACTAGCGGGAGGGAAGGGCACAGATACG. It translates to CASSFGLAGGKGTDT. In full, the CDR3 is CASSFGLAGGKGTDTQYF.

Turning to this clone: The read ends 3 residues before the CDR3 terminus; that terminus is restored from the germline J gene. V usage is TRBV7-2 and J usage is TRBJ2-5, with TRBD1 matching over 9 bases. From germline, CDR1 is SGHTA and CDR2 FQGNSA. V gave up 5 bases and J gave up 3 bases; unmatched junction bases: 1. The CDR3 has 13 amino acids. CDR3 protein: CASSRTGEETQYF. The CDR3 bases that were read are TGTGCCAGCAGCAGGACAGGGGAAGAGACC.

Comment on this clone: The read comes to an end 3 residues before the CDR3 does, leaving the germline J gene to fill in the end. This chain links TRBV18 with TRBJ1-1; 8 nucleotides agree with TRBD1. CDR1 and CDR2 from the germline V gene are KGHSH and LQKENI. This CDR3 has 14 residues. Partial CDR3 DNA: TGTGCCAGCTCACTAGGGGGACAGGCCTCCCAA. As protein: CASSLGGQASQ. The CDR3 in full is CASSLGGQASQAFF.

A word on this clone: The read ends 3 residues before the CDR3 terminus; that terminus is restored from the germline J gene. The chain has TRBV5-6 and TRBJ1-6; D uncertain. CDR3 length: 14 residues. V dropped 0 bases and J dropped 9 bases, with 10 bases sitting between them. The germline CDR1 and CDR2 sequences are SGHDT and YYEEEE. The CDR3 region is CASSLGSGVSPLHF. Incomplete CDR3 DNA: TGTGCCAGCAGCTTGGGCTCCGGGGTTTCACCC.

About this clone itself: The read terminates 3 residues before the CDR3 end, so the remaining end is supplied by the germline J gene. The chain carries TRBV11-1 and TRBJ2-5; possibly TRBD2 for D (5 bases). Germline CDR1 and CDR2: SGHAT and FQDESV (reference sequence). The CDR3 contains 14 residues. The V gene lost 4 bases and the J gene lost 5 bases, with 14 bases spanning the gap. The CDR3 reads CASSSPEGLETQYF. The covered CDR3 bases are TGTGCCAGCAGCTCCCCAGAGGGTCTGGAGACC.

CDR3 DNA (partial): TGCAGCGTTGCGGGAAAGGGGGATTCACCC. This translates into CSVAGKGDSP. The CDR3 as a whole reads CSVAGKGDSPLHF. The gene calls are TRBV29-1 and TRBJ1-6; TRBD1 is a possible D gene (6 bases). The CDR3 end is not reached by the read, which stops 3 residues before it; the germline J gene fills it in. This CDR3 comprises 13 residues. V lost 4 bases to trimming and J lost 8 bases, with 12 bases between them. Per germline, CDR1 SQVTM and CDR2 ANQGSEA.

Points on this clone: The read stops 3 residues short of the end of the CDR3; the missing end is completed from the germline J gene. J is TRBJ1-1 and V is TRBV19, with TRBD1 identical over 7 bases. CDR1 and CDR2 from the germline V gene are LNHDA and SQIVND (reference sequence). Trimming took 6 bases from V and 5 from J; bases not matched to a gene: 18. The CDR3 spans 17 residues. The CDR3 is CASRARQGSARGTEAFF. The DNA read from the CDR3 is TGTGCCAGTAGAGCCCGACAGGGATCCGCTCGGGGGACTGAA.

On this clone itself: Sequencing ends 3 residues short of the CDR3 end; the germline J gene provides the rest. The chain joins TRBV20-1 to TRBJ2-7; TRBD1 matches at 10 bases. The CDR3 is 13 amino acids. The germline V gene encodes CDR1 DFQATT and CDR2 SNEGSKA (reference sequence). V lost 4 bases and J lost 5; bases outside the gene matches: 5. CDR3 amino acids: CSATGQGGHEQYF. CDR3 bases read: TGCAGTGCTACCGGACAGGGGGGCCACGAG.

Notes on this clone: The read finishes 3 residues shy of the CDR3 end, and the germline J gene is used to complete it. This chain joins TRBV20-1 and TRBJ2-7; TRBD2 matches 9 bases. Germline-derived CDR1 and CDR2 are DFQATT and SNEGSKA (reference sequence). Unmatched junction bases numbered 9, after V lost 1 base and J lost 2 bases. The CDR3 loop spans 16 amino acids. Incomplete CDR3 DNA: TGCAGTGCTAGAGTTAGCGGGGGACGGGGTCCCTACGAG. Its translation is CSARVSGGRGPYE. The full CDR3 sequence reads CSARVSGGRGPYEQYF.

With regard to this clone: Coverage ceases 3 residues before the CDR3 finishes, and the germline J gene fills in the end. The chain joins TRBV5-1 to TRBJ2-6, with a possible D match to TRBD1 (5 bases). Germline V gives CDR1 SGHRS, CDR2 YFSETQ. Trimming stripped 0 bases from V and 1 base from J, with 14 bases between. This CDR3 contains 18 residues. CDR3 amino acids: CASSLVRQTFSGANVLTF. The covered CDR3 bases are TGCGCCAGCAGCTTGGTGAGACAGACTTTTTCTGGGGCCAACGTC.

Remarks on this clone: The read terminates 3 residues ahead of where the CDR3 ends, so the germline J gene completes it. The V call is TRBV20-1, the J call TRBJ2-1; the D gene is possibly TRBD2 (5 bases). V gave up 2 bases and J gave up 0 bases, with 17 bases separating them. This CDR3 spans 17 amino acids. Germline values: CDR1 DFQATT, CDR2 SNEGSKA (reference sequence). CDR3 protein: CSARKSWTGSSYNEQFF. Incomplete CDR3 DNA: TGCAGTGCTAGAAAATCTTGGACGGGGAGCTCCTACAATGAG.

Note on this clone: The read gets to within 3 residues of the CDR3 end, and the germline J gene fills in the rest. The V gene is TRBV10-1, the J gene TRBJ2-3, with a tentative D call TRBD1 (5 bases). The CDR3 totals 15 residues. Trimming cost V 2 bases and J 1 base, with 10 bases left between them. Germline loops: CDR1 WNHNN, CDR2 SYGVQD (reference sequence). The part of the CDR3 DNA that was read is TGCGCCAGCAGTGAGGCAAGGGGCGGCACAGATACG. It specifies CASSEARGGTDT. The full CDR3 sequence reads CASSEARGGTDTQYF.

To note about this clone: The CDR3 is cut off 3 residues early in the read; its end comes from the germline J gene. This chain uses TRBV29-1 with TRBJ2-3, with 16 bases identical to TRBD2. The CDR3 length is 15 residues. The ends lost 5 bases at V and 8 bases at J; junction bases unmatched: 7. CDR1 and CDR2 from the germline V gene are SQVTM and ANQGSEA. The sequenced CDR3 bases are TGCAGCGTTACCTTGGGACTAGCGGGGGGGGGTACG. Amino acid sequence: CSVTLGLAGGGT. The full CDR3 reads CSVTLGLAGGGTQYF.

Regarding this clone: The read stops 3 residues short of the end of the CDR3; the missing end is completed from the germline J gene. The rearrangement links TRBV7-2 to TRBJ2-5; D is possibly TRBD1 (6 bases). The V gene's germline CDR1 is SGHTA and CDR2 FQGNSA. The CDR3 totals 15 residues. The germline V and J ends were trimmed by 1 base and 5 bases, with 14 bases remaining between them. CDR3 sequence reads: CASSLGPGVRETQYF. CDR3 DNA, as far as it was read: TGTGCCAGCAGCTTAGGACCAGGGGTCCGGGAGACC.

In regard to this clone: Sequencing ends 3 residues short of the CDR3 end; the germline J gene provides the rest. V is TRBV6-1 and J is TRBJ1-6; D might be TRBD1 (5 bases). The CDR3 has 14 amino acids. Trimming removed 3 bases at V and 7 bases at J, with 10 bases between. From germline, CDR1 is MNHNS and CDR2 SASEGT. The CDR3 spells CASSELQGNSPLHF. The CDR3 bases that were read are TGTGCCAGCAGTGAGCTTCAGGGAAATTCACCC.

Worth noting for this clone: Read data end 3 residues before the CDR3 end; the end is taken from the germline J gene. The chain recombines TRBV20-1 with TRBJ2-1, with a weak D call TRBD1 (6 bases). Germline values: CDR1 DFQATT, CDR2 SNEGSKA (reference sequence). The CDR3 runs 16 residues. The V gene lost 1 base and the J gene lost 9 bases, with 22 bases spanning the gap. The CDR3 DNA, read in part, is TGCAGTGCTAGAGCTGGCGGGCGGATAAGAGGGGGTGAG. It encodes CSARAGGRIRGGE. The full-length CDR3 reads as CSARAGGRIRGGEQFF.

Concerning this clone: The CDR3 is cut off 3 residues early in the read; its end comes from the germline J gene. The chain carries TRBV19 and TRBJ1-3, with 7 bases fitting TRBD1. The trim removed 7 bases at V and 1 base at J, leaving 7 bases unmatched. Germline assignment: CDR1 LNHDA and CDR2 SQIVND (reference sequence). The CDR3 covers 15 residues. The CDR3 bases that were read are TGTGCCAGTATAGGACAGGACCTATCTGGAAACACC. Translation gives CASIGQDLSGNT. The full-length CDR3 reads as CASIGQDLSGNTIYF.